These 18 T cell receptor beta chains were all obtained from the same sample, sequenced in a study of vaccination effects on CD4 cells after COVID-19. TCRdb's table, derived via immunoSEQ multiplex PCR, lists solely in-frame clones and lacks some. The sample lists 70,000 to 75,000 clones, over 65% seen once, with approximately 3.8% in the top ten. These TCRs are of unknown antigen specificity. In the ViraFEST assay, antigen-specific CD4+ clonotypes were identified by expansion after peptide-pool stimulation. Scientists isolated CD4+ T cells after a roughly ten-day culture period ended. Vaccine recipients had no previous SARS-CoV-2 infection; their nucleocapsid antibodies were negative. Sample: CD4+ T cells from PBMCs cultured with HCoV-OC43 spike peptides, taken before COVID-19 vaccination. Subset denoted: HCoV-OC43 spike overlapping peptide pool stimulation. All receptors come from a human donor who received a COVID-19 vaccine.

This chain connects TRBV5-8 to TRBJ2-1, with TRBD1 matching over 10 bases. The trim removed 8 bases at V and 0 bases at J, leaving 14 bases unmatched. The CDR3 loop spans 18 amino acids. CDR1 SGHTS and CDR2 YDEGEE come from the germline V gene. This CDR3 reads CASPLDWTGGVSYNEQFF. The CDR3 region has the DNA TGTGCCAGTCCCCTAGACTGGACAGGGGGAGTCTCCTACAATGAGCAGTTCTTC.

The V gene is TRBV7-3, the J gene TRBJ2-5; a weak D match, TRBD1 (5 bases). The CDR3 sequence is 14 residues long. Trimming took 1 base from V and 2 from J, leaving 8 bases between them. Per the germline V gene, CDR1 is SGHTA and CDR2 is FQGTGA. CDR3: CASSLNSGQETQYF. The CDR3 DNA reads as TGTGCCAGCAGCTTAAACTCAGGGCAAGAGACCCAGTACTTC.

The V gene is TRBV7-2, the J gene TRBJ2-2, with D hard to call. Germline V gene sequence: CDR1 SGHTA, CDR2 FQGNSA. This CDR3 region has 11 residues. V was trimmed by 1 base and J by 11 bases, leaving 5 bases between them. The CDR3 protein is CASSLGAELFF. The CDR3 region has the DNA TGTGCCAGCAGCTTAGGGGCAGAGCTGTTTTTT. The entire variable domain, with the rest obtained from reference TRBV7-2 and TRBJ2-2, is as follows: GAGVSQSPSNKVTEKGKDVELRCDPISGHTALYWYRQSLGQGLEFLIYFQGNSAPDKSGLPSDRFSAERTGGSVSTLTIQRTQQEDSAVYLCASSLGAELFFGEGSRLTVL.

The chain is built from TRBV9 and TRBJ1-2; D uncertain. The germline V gene has CDR1 SGDLS and CDR2 YYNGEE. The V end was cut by 0 bases, the J end by 8 bases, with 17 bases between. There are 15 residues in the CDR3. The CDR3 sequence is CASSVVLTPVDGYTF. CDR3 DNA sequence: TGTGCCAGCAGCGTAGTCCTGACGCCCGTAGACGGCTACACCTTC.

The rearrangement links TRBV6-5 to TRBJ1-2, with D uncertain. The CDR3 is 12 residues long. The V gene's germline CDR1 is MNHEY and CDR2 SVGAGI. Between the trimmed V and J ends, which lost 7 bases and 4 bases, there was a span of 10 bases. The CDR3 protein is CASTGRVYGYTF. Written as DNA, the CDR3 is TGTGCCAGCACTGGAAGGGTCTATGGCTACACCTTC.

V gene TRBV30 combines with J gene TRBJ1-6; D not certain. This CDR3 comprises 16 residues. V gave up 0 bases and J gave up 5 bases, with 14 bases separating them. Germline V gene sequence: CDR1 GTSNPN, CDR2 SVGIG (reference sequence). The CDR3 is CAWSVPWGGDNSPLHF. CDR3 bases: TGTGCCTGGAGTGTACCGTGGGGAGGTGATAATTCACCCCTCCACTTT.

The genes are TRBV2 and TRBJ1-6, with 7 nucleotides matching TRBD1. The germline CDR1 and CDR2 sequences are SNHLY and FYNNEI. The V and J ends lost 5 bases and 7 bases, in that order; junction bases with no gene match: 11. There are 16 residues in the CDR3. This chain's CDR3 is CASSFLGGTENSPLHF. The CDR3 nucleotides read TGTGCCAGCAGTTTCCTAGGCGGGACAGAGAATTCACCCCTCCACTTT.

This chain links TRBV7-3 with TRBJ2-5, with 7 positions matching TRBD1. V gave up 2 bases and J gave up 5 bases; unmatched junction bases: 5. The CDR3 contains 14 residues. Germline V lookup: CDR1 SGHTA, CDR2 FQGTGA. The chain's CDR3 is CASSLGTAKETQYF. As DNA, the CDR3 is TGTGCCAGCAGCTTAGGGACAGCTAAGGAGACCCAGTACTTC.

This clone was seen a single time. The V gene is TRBV12-3 or TRBV12-4, the J gene TRBJ1-1, with TRBD1 identical over 8 bases. The CDR3 covers 13 residues. After removal of 5 bases from V and 10 bases from J, the junction contained 9 bases not matched to a gene. The CDR3 is CASSLQTGTGAFF. The CDR3 nucleotides are TGTGCCAGCAGTCTACAAACCGGGACAGGAGCTTTCTTT.

The gene calls are TRBV6-5 and TRBJ2-7, with TRBD1 matching over 7 bases. Germline values: CDR1 MNHEY, CDR2 SVGAGI. V lost 2 bases and J lost 1; bases outside the gene matches: 8. The CDR3 is 16 residues long. The CDR3 DNA reads TGTGCCAGCAGTTACATAGCCAGGGGGATATCCTACGAGCAGTACGTC. Translating gives CASSYIARGISYEQYV.

Only a few counts were recorded for this clone. The chain combines TRBV5-1 with TRBJ2-2, with 7 bases matching TRBD2. The trim removed 0 bases at V and 2 bases at J, leaving 4 bases unmatched. The germline CDR1 and CDR2 sequences are SGHRS and YFSETQ. This CDR3 is built from 16 residues. The CDR3: CASSLAPSGNTGELFF. DNA of the CDR3: TGCGCCAGCAGCTTGGCTCCTAGCGGAAACACCGGGGAGCTGTTTTTT.

The V and J genes are TRBV19 and TRBJ2-4; TRBD2 matches at 14 bases. Germline V lookup: CDR1 LNHDA, CDR2 SQIVND (reference sequence). The CDR3 length is 16 residues. The V and J ends lost 0 bases and 13 bases, in that order; junction bases with no gene match: 8. Here the CDR3 reads CASSIDVPGLAGAQYF. The DNA for the CDR3 is TGTGCCAGTAGTATAGATGTGCCGGGACTAGCGGGGGCGCAGTACTTC.

The chain joins TRBV27 to TRBJ1-2; no firm D call. V was cut by 3 bases and J by 5 bases, with 10 bases left in between. The length of the CDR3 is 13 residues. CDR1 and CDR2 (germline): MNHEY, SMNVEV (reference sequence). The CDR3 bases are TGTGCCAGCAGTTTTGAGGGAGGATATGGCTACACCTTC. It codes for CASSFEGGYGYTF.

This clone was counted a few times. The chain couples TRBV2 to TRBJ1-2; D unresolved. The CDR3 covers 13 residues. Germline-derived CDR1 and CDR2 are SNHLY and FYNNEI. V lost 4 bases to trimming and J lost 8 bases, with 14 bases between them. The DNA for the CDR3 is TGTGCCAGCAGTGCCGGAAAGGCGCTAGGCTACACCTTC. This sequence encodes CASSAGKALGYTF.

The rearrangement joins TRBV7-2 to TRBJ2-7; no reliable D call. V was cut by 1 base and J by 3 bases, with 7 bases left in between. The CDR3 loop spans 13 amino acids. Germline CDR1 is SGHTA and CDR2 is FQGNSA. DNA of the CDR3: TGTGCCAGCAGCTTAGGGTATAACTACGAGCAGTACGTC. This translates into CASSLGYNYEQYV.

In nucleotides, the CDR3 is TGTGCCAGTAGTTCAAACACAGATACGCAGTATTTT. Translating gives CASSSNTDTQYF. V gene TRBV19 combines with J gene TRBJ2-3; D is ambiguous. CDR1 and CDR2 from the germline V gene are LNHDA and SQIVND (reference sequence). The length of the CDR3 is 12 residues. V dropped 5 bases and J dropped 2 bases, with 5 bases sitting between them.

The rearrangement joins TRBV20-1 to TRBJ1-1; D may be TRBD1 (5 bases). CDR3 length: 15 amino acids. The germline V and J ends were trimmed by 3 bases and 11 bases, with 25 bases remaining between them. Germline values: CDR1 DFQATT, CDR2 SNEGSKA (reference sequence). CDR3 loop: CSASPWEAGTYVAFF. In nucleotides, the CDR3 is TGCAGTGCTAGTCCCTGGGAGGCAGGGACCTATGTGGCTTTCTTT.

The rearrangement joins TRBV30 to TRBJ1-4; D not certain. The CDR3 sequence is 15 residues long. CDR1 and CDR2 from the germline V gene are GTSNPN and SVGIG (reference sequence). Trimming pared 5 bases from V and 3 bases from J, leaving 16 bases between. CDR3 DNA sequence: TGTGCCTGGGACGGGAGTGGGTTGTCTAATGAAAAACTGTTTTTT. This translates into CAWDGSGLSNEKLFF.